The rows below give T cell receptor beta chains drawn from one sample of a study of control samples from healthy donors and cancer patients. The table came from immunoSEQ multiplex PCR; TCRdb's copy has only in-frame clones and leaves some out. The sample includes tens of thousands of clones, roughly nine tenths of them seen just once. The sequenced sample consisted of PBMCs. Receptors originate from a woman in her 50s with colorectal cancer. The CDR3 runs from the conserved cysteine through the conserved F or W. A D gene is named only where the DNA matches it firmly. Clone size appears in some rows only: once, few, many, or a class for an expanded clone.

D: TRBD1
V: TRBV5-1
size: -
J: TRBJ2-3
DNA: TGCGCCAGCAGCAGAACAGGACAGGGATTAGGCACAGATACGCAGTATTTT
CDR3: CASSRTGQGLGTDTQYF

D: -
V: TRBV24-1
size: -
J: TRBJ1-2
DNA: TGTGCCACCAGTATTGACGGCTATGGCTACACCTTC
CDR3: CATSIDGYGYTF

D: -
V: TRBV6-1
size: -
J: TRBJ2-1
DNA: TGTGCCAGCAGTGATGGTAAGCTGGACTACAATGAGCAGTTCTTC
CDR3: CASSDGKLDYNEQFF

D: -
V: TRBV7-2
size: -
J: TRBJ2-6
DNA: TGTGCCAGCAGCCGTAGGGGGGGCGCTGGGGCCAACGTCCTGACTTTC
CDR3: CASSRRGGAGANVLTF

D: -
V: TRBV7-9
size: -
J: TRBJ1-1
DNA: TGTGCCAGCAGCTTTGCGGAGAACACTGAAGCTTTCTTT
CDR3: CASSFAENTEAFF

D: -
V: TRBV24-1
size: -
J: TRBJ2-2
DNA: TGTGCCACCAGTGATGGGACAACGCCCGGGGAGCTGTTTTTT
CDR3: CATSDGTTPGELFF

D: -
V: TRBV29-1
size: -
J: TRBJ2-1
DNA: TGCAGCGTTGAGAGCAGGAACAATGAGCAGTTCTTC
CDR3: CSVESRNNEQFF

D: -
V: TRBV7-2
size: -
J: TRBJ1-2
DNA: TGTGCCAGCAGCTTACGGCGTGGAGGGAAATCGGGTGGCTACACCTTC
CDR3: CASSLRRGGKSGGYTF

D: TRBD1
V: TRBV4-1
size: -
J: TRBJ1-5
DNA: TGCGCCAGCAGCCAGGGATCGGGACAGTATAGCAATCAGCCCCAGCATTTT
CDR3: CASSQGSGQYSNQPQHF

D: TRBD1
V: TRBV30
size: -
J: TRBJ1-2
DNA: TGTGCCTGGAGTGACGGGACAGACTATGGCTACACCTTC
CDR3: CAWSDGTDYGYTF

D: -
V: TRBV5-1
size: once
J: TRBJ1-5
DNA: TGCGCCAGCAGCTTTGGAGGCAATCAGCCCCAGCATTTT
CDR3: CASSFGGNQPQHF

D: TRBD2
V: TRBV5-1
size: -
J: TRBJ2-2
DNA: TGCGCCAGCAGCTCCACCCGGGGGGCGAACACCGGGGAGCTGTTTTTT
CDR3: CASSSTRGANTGELFF

D: -
V: TRBV27
size: -
J: TRBJ1-5
DNA: TGTGCCAGCAGGACCCGGGGGGCGGGCAATCAGCCCCAGCATTTT
CDR3: CASRTRGAGNQPQHF

D: -
V: TRBV10-2
size: -
J: TRBJ1-1
DNA: TGCGCCAGCAGTGATCGGGGTAACACTGAAGCTTTCTTT
CDR3: CASSDRGNTEAFF

D: TRBD1
V: TRBV7-9
size: -
J: TRBJ2-6
DNA: TGTGAGGGACAGCCTCTCTCTGGGGCCAACGTCCTGACTTTC
CDR3: CEGQPLSGANVLTF

D: TRBD1
V: TRBV3-1/TRBV3-2
size: -
J: TRBJ2-3
DNA: TGTGCCAGCAGTCCAGGGGGCACCAACACAGATACGCAGTATTTT
CDR3: CASSPGGTNTDTQYF

D: TRBD1
V: TRBV7-2
size: -
J: TRBJ2-2
DNA: TGTGCCAGCAGCCCGAGACTAGGACAGGGGGGGTACACCGGGGAGCTGTTTTTT
CDR3: CASSPRLGQGGYTGELFF

D: -
V: TRBV28
size: -
J: TRBJ1-2
DNA: TGTGCCAGCAGTCCGGGATATGGCTACACCTTC
CDR3: CASSPGYGYTF